This T cell receptor (beta chain) stems from a study of control samples from healthy donors and cancer patients (dated by TCRdb to 2018 to 2021). V sheds 4 bases and J sheds 1 base, leaving 15 bases between their ends. Inclusive of the bounding cysteine and phenylalanine, the CDR3 is 16 residues long. Only the CDR3 DNA is retained, 48 bases long and in frame from the first base. The CDR1 and CDR2 encoded by the germline V gene (reference sequence) are SGHKS and YYEKEE. Libraries were prepared through the immunoSEQ multiplex PCR assay. TCRdb mirrors the immuneACCESS table, restricted to in-frame sequences. Some clones are absent from its copies; in checked studies, under half trace to an unresolved V gene, and the reason for the others is unknown. Recorded for this sample are approximately 120,000 clones; more than 75% of them occurred a single time. The top ten clones comprise 7% to 10% of the sample.

With regard to this clone: Its cognate antigen has yet to be identified. No base qualities exist here, and no much larger clone lies one base off it.

The rearranged segments are TRBV5-5 and TRBJ1-3, and possibly TRBD1, on 6 matching bases. The sequence was obtained from a man aged 40-55 years in good health. Sequenced material: blood. The CDR3 amino acid sequence is: CASSVATRGSGNTIYF. The DNA is as follows: TGTGCCAGCAGCGTTGCCACCAGGGGATCTGGAAACACCATATATTTT.